The next 20 T cell receptor beta chains were all read from a single sample in a study of radiotherapy plus CTLA-4 blockade in lung cancer. The data were produced by immunoSEQ multiplex PCR, yet TCRdb's version contains in-frame clones alone and is incomplete. Of some 110,000 clones listed, 81% were seen once; the top ten hold about 3.5%. The starting material was peripheral blood, obtained from a patient treated with radiotherapy plus ipilimumab. These receptors were obtained from a human donor with non-small cell lung cancer that progressed on radiotherapy plus ipilimumab. Some clones in this sample may be carry-over from other donors' samples.

DNA for the CDR3: TGCGCCAGCAGCCAATCAGATAGTCTAGCCAAAAACATTCAGTACTTC. This sequence encodes CASSQSDSLAKNIQYF. V is TRBV4-1 and J is TRBJ2-4; no clear D. V lost 2 bases and J lost 0, with 11 bases in between. The length of the CDR3 is 16 residues. Germline CDR1 is MGHRA and CDR2 is YSYEKL.

This rearrangement joins TRBV16 to TRBJ1-1; possibly TRBD1 for D (6 bases). Germline V gene sequence: CDR1 KGHSY, CDR2 FQNENV. V shed 0 bases and J shed 7 bases, with 15 bases lying between them. The CDR3 length is 15 residues. The CDR3 sequence is CASSQSRGGLSEAFF. The CDR3 region has the DNA TGTGCCAGCAGCCAATCGAGGGGGGGGCTGAGTGAAGCTTTCTTT.

V usage is TRBV6-5 and J usage is TRBJ1-1; D is perhaps TRBD1 (6 bases). V was shortened by 7 bases and J by 2 bases, with 11 bases between the two germline ends. The CDR3 sequence is 13 residues long. CDR1 is MNHEY and CDR2 is SVGAGI in the germline V gene. The CDR3 sequence is CASTWGRNTEAFF. CDR3 nucleotides: TGTGCCAGCACCTGGGGGCGTAACACTGAAGCTTTCTTT.

This clone was observed a few times. The chain is built from TRBV28 and TRBJ2-7; D may match TRBD1 or TRBD2 (5 bases each). The CDR3 covers 10 residues. V was trimmed by 8 bases and J by 3 bases, leaving 5 bases between them. Looked up from germline, CDR1 is MDHEN and CDR2 is SYDVKM. This CDR3 reads CASGGYEQYF. CDR3 bases: TGTGCCAGCGGGGGCTACGAGCAGTACTTC.

The V and J genes are TRBV6-1 and TRBJ1-4; D perhaps matches TRBD1 (5 bases). The germline gives CDR1 MNHNS, CDR2 SASEGT. This CDR3 is 15 amino acids long. Trimming took 3 bases from V and 1 from J, leaving 9 bases between them. CDR3: CASSDWGRTNEKLFF. DNA for the CDR3: TGTGCCAGCAGTGATTGGGGCAGAACTAATGAAAAACTGTTTTTT.

The chain has TRBV18 and TRBJ2-1; D is uncertain. The ends were cut back, 1 base at V and 5 bases at J, with 12 bases in the middle. This CDR3 is 15 amino acids long. Germline CDR1 reads KGHSH; CDR2 reads LQKENI. CDR3 bases: TGTGCCAGCTCACCACGAGCCGGGTTCGACAATGAGCAGTTCTTC. This encodes CASSPRAGFDNEQFF. Full variable domain (outside the CDR3, taken from reference TRBV18 and TRBJ2-1): NAGVMQNPRHLVRRRGQEARLRCSPMKGHSHVYWYRQLPEEGLKFMVYLQKENIIDESGMPKERFSAEFPKEGPSILRIQQVVRGDSAAYFCASSPRAGFDNEQFFGPGTRLTVL.

The count of this clone is one. V gene TRBV7-8 combines with J gene TRBJ1-5; perhaps TRBD1 as D (5 bases). V lost 5 bases, J lost 6 bases, and 23 bases lay in between. The CDR3 spans 17 residues. CDR1 and CDR2 from the germline V gene are SGHVS and FQNEAQ. The CDR3 DNA reads TGTGCCAGCAGCCCCCTTAAGAACAGTGGGGACGGTCAGCCCCAGCATTTT. Translation: CASSPLKNSGDGQPQHF.

The chain has TRBV5-6 and TRBJ2-5; no clear D gene. In germline, CDR1 is SGHDT, CDR2 YYEEEE. Trimming took off 4 bases at V and 1 base at J, with 11 bases between the two ends. There are 14 residues in the CDR3. The CDR3 bases are TGTGCCAGCAGCCAGGACGGTCTCCAAGAGACCCAGTACTTC. This codes for CASSQDGLQETQYF. Complete variable domain (other parts from reference TRBV5-6 and TRBJ2-5): DAGVTQSPTHLIKTRGQQVTLRCSPKSGHDTVSWYQQALGQGPQFIFQYYEEEERQRGNFPDRFSGHQFPNYSSELNVNALLLGDSALYLCASSQDGLQETQYFGPGTRLLVL.

The chain is built from TRBV6-1 and TRBJ2-4, with a weak D call TRBD1 (5 bases). The CDR3 sequence is 19 residues long. V lost 1 base and J 0 bases, leaving 19 bases between the germline ends. In germline, CDR1 is MNHNS, CDR2 SASEGT. Here the CDR3 reads CASSEVETELQIAKNIQYF. The CDR3 DNA sequence: TGTGCCAGCAGTGAAGTGGAGACAGAGCTTCAAATAGCCAAAAACATTCAGTACTTC.

The chain recombines TRBV29-1 with TRBJ1-2; D is unclear. The CDR3 has 12 residues. With 6 bases removed from V and 4 bases from J, the gap between germline ends came to 12 bases. In germline, CDR1 is SQVTM, CDR2 ANQGSEA. This chain's CDR3 is CSVEPDGYGYTF. CDR3 coding DNA: TGCAGCGTGGAACCGGACGGCTATGGCTACACCTTC.

Of note for this clone: The same CDR3 can be traced to other DNA sequences in this sample. V and J are TRBV7-3 and TRBJ2-3; no clear D gene. The ends were cut back, 2 bases at V and 4 bases at J, with 4 bases in the middle. CDR1 is SGHTA, CDR2 FQGTGA, per germline. This CDR3 comprises 12 residues. DNA of the CDR3: TGTGCCAGCAGCTTACGGTCAGATACGCAGTATTTT. Encoded protein: CASSLRSDTQYF.

The chain links TRBV5-6 to TRBJ1-2; D unresolved. Trimming removed 1 base at V and 4 bases at J, with 11 bases between. This CDR3 contains 14 residues. The V gene's germline CDR1 is SGHDT and CDR2 YYEEEE. CDR3 DNA sequence: TGTGCCAGCAGCTTGAGCCCAGGCTCCTATGGCTACACCTTC. Translation gives CASSLSPGSYGYTF.

The chain links TRBV15 to TRBJ1-5; D gene uncertain. V was pared by 0 bases and J by 6 bases, with 3 bases between. This CDR3 is built from 12 residues. The germline V gene encodes CDR1 LNHNV and CDR2 YYDKDF (reference sequence). CDR3 sequence (DNA): TGTGCCACCAGCAGAGAGGCTCAGCCCCAGCATTTT. Translation gives CATSREAQPQHF.

This chain joins TRBV28 and TRBJ1-5; 9 positions match TRBD1. CDR3 size: 16 residues. CDR1 MDHEN and CDR2 SYDVKM come from the germline V gene. The V and J ends lost 4 bases and 7 bases, in that order; junction bases with no gene match: 11. The CDR3 is CASSSSGQGEGQPQHF. In DNA form, the CDR3 reads TGTGCCAGCAGTTCGTCGGGACAGGGCGAAGGGCAGCCCCAGCATTTT.

The chain carries TRBV28 and TRBJ1-4; 11 bases match TRBD1. Germline CDR1 and CDR2: MDHEN and SYDVKM. The CDR3 is 15 residues long. After removal of 5 bases from V and 6 bases from J, the junction contained 5 bases not matched to a gene. CDR3 sequence (DNA): TGTGCCAGCAGTCTTCCGGGACAGGGGGATGAAAAACTGTTTTTT. Amino acids: CASSLPGQGDEKLFF.

This clone has just one count. J is TRBJ1-1 and V is TRBV6-1, with D hard to call. From germline, CDR1 is MNHNS and CDR2 SASEGT. The CDR3 runs to 12 residues. Deletions cut 5 bases from V and 8 bases from J, with 12 bases between. In DNA form, the CDR3 reads TGTGCCAGCAGTCTTGCTACCGGGGAAGCTTTCTTT. Residues: CASSLATGEAFF.

The chain combines TRBV25-1 with TRBJ1-3; D is perhaps TRBD1 (5 bases). V was pared by 7 bases and J by 4 bases, with 8 bases between. Germline V gene lookup returns CDR1 MGHDK and CDR2 SYGVNS. CDR3 length: 12 residues. Here the CDR3 reads CASTGWGNTIYF. The CDR3 bases are TGTGCCAGCACAGGGTGGGGAAACACCATATATTTT.

The CDR3, as DNA: TGCAGCGTTGAAGGTTGGGCAGGGGACGCTCCATACGAGCAGTACTTC. Translating it yields CSVEGWAGDAPYEQYF. The chain uses TRBV29-1 and TRBJ2-7; tentative D call: TRBD1 (6 bases). The CDR3 is 16 amino acids. Per the germline V gene, CDR1 is SQVTM and CDR2 is ANQGSEA. The V end lost 1 base, the J end lost 4 bases, and 20 bases lay between the germline ends.

The rearrangement joins TRBV11-2 to TRBJ1-3, with a possible D match to TRBD1 (5 bases). V was clipped by 3 bases and J by 0 bases, with 18 bases between them. Germline values: CDR1 SGHAT, CDR2 FQNNGV. This CDR3 is built from 18 residues. CDR3 sequence: CASSFCYNRYYSGNTIYF. DNA for the CDR3: TGTGCCAGCAGCTTTTGCTATAACAGGTACTACTCTGGAAACACCATATATTTT.

On this clone itself: Other DNA sequences from this sample encode an identical CDR3 as well. The chain uses TRBV7-3 and TRBJ2-1, with TRBD1 matching over 7 bases. CDR3 size: 13 residues. J lost 5 bases, V lost 3 bases, and 1 base had no gene match. Germline CDR1 reads SGHTA; CDR2 reads FQGTGA. The CDR3 DNA sequence: TGTGCCAGCAGCTTGGGACAGAACAATGAGCAGTTCTTC. Its protein is CASSLGQNNEQFF.